A selection of T cell receptor beta chains follows, all from one sample in a study of T-cell memory formation after mild COVID-19. TCRdb re-called the 5' RACE reads with MiXCR, one entry per CDR3 protein. The sample shows a few hundred thousand distinct CDR3 sequences, approximately 9% of them seen only once. Material: PBMCs or a T cell subset sorted from them (not recorded which). The receptors come from a man younger than 35 who had mild COVID-19 (a few samples of this study predate the infection). Cell type and time point are not known. CDR3s include the opening cysteine and the closing phenylalanine or tryptophan. A D gene is named only where the DNA matches it firmly. Rows give clone size only sometimes, using once, few, many, or a class for an expanded clone.

d_call | j_call | v_call | clone_size | cdr3_aa | cdr3_nt
- | TRBJ1-2 | TRBV4-2 | - | CASSQDHTGIRSYGYTF | TGTGCCAGCAGCCAAGACCATACTGGGATCAGGTCCTATGGCTACACCTTC
TRBD1 | TRBJ2-7 | TRBV7-8 | - | CASSFTGVPYEQYF | TGTGCCAGCAGCTTTACAGGGGTCCCCTACGAGCAGTACTTC
TRBD2 | TRBJ2-1 | TRBV4-2 | few | CASSQDPSGRGAYNEQFF | TGTGCCAGCAGCCAAGATCCGAGTGGACGGGGGGCCTACAATGAGCAGTTCTTC
- | TRBJ2-3 | TRBV7-8 | - | CASSFLGREIPDTQYF | TGTGCCAGCAGCTTCCTGGGCAGGGAGATCCCAGATACGCAGTATTTT
- | TRBJ2-3 | TRBV2 | - | CASSEEATTDTQYF | TGTGCCAGCAGTGAAGAAGCGACCACAGATACGCAGTATTTT
- | TRBJ1-1 | TRBV6-1 | - | CASSEMPNGAEIF | TGTGCCAGCAGTGAAATGCCAAATGGGGCAGAGATATTT
- | TRBJ2-1 | TRBV20-1 | many | CSADGLDNEQFF | TGCAGTGCTGATGGACTCGACAATGAGCAGTTCTTC
TRBD1 | TRBJ1-5 | TRBV7-2 | few | CASSFMGQGSGQPQHF | TGTGCCAGCAGCTTCATGGGACAGGGATCCGGTCAGCCCCAGCATTTT
TRBD1 | TRBJ2-1 | TRBV12-3/TRBV12-4 | - | CASSSGTAAPNEQFF | TGTGCCAGCAGTTCCGGGACAGCCGCCCCCAATGAGCAGTTCTTC
- | TRBJ1-2 | TRBV5-1 | few | CASSARHPRNYGYTF | TGCGCCAGCAGCGCACGACACCCAAGAAACTATGGCTACACCTTC
- | TRBJ2-7 | TRBV6-1 | - | CASSEEWRGHEQYF | TGTGCCAGCAGTGAAGAGTGGAGGGGCCACGAGCAGTACTTC
- | TRBJ1-1 | TRBV7-9 | - | CASSLDSRASGRAFF | TGTGCCAGCAGCTTAGACAGCAGGGCCTCTGGGCGTGCTTTCTTT
TRBD1 | TRBJ1-1 | TRBV11-3 | - | CASSAQGGNTEAFF | TGTGCCAGCAGCGCCCAGGGGGGGAACACTGAAGCTTTCTTT
- | TRBJ1-6 | TRBV7-9 | - | CASSLGPADNSPLHF | TGTGCCAGCAGCTTAGGGCCAGCGGATAATTCACCCCTCCACTTT
- | TRBJ1-5 | TRBV19 | - | CASTWGGNQPQHF | TGTGCCAGTACCTGGGGGGGAAATCAGCCCCAGCATTTT
- | TRBJ1-1 | TRBV6-2/TRBV6-3 | few | CASSSPGFEAFF | TGTGCCAGCAGTTCCCCAGGGTTTGAAGCTTTCTTT
- | TRBJ1-2 | TRBV9 | few | CASSVAGGPTYGYTF | TGTGCCAGCAGCGTAGCGGGGGGCCCTACCTATGGCTACACCTTC
- | TRBJ2-3 | TRBV5-1 | many | CASSLGGRDTQYF | TGCGCCAGCAGCTTGGGGGGCCGGGATACGCAGTATTTT
- | TRBJ2-3 | TRBV9 | few | CASSVGGGGTQYF | TGTGCCAGCAGCGTAGGTGGTGGGGGAACGCAGTATTTT
- | TRBJ1-1 | TRBV6-5 | few | CASSSTQVNTEAFF | TGTGCCAGCTCCAGCACTCAGGTGAACACTGAAGCTTTCTTT
TRBD2 | TRBJ2-7 | TRBV3-1 | - | CASSLGLAGSYEQYF | TGTGCCAGCAGCCTAGGACTAGCGGGGTCCTACGAGCAGTACTTC
- | TRBJ2-1 | TRBV7-8 | few | CASLGNEQFF | TGTGCCAGCCTGGGTAATGAGCAGTTCTTC
- | TRBJ2-3 | TRBV4-1 | few | CASSHPYKGGGPQYF | TGCGCCAGCAGCCATCCCTACAAGGGCGGGGGCCCGCAGTATTTT
- | TRBJ2-5 | TRBV5-1 | few | CASSFEWQDKTQYF | TGCGCCAGCAGCTTCGAGTGGCAGGACAAGACCCAGTACTTC
- | TRBJ1-2 | TRBV7-2 | - | CASSPGGGDGYTF | TGTGCCAGCAGCCCGGGGGGAGGGGATGGCTACACCTTC
- | TRBJ1-1 | TRBV20-1 | - | CSARDTQGSALTEAFF | TGCAGTGCTAGAGATACACAGGGAAGCGCCCTAACTGAAGCTTTCTTT
TRBD2 | TRBJ2-7 | TRBV9 | many | CASSPTSGGISYEQYF | TGTGCCAGCAGCCCAACTAGCGGGGGTATCTCCTACGAGCAGTACTTC
- | TRBJ1-2 | TRBV20-1 | few | CSARGTVLGYTF | TGCAGTGCTAGAGGGACAGTCCTGGGCTACACCTTC
TRBD2 | TRBJ2-5 | TRBV4-3 | - | CASSQGFSGGQETQYF | TGCGCCAGCAGCCAAGGGTTTAGCGGGGGCCAAGAGACCCAGTACTTC
- | TRBJ2-2 | TRBV6-1 | - | CASSEEQETSTNTGELFF | TGTGCCAGCAGTGAAGAGCAGGAGACTTCTACGAACACCGGGGAGCTGTTTTTT
- | TRBJ2-1 | TRBV5-1 | few | CASSPGREDDNEQFF | TGCGCCAGCTCACCCGGAAGGGAAGACGACAATGAGCAGTTCTTC
- | TRBJ2-4 | TRBV20-1 | few | CSAGASSRNIQYF | TGCAGTGCCGGAGCGAGCTCAAGGAACATTCAGTACTTC
- | TRBJ2-7 | TRBV7-2 | many | CASSFLGLQEYEQYF | TGTGCCAGCAGCTTCTTGGGACTCCAGGAGTACGAGCAGTACTTC
- | TRBJ1-2 | TRBV18 | few | CASSSRQAVGYTF | TGTGCCAGCTCATCGAGACAGGCAGTGGGCTACACCTTC
TRBD2 | TRBJ2-5 | TRBV5-1 | - | CASSKERGETQYF | TGCGCCAGCAGTAAAGAGCGGGGAGAGACCCAGTACTTC
- | TRBJ2-5 | TRBV7-8 | many | CASSLEAGSETQYF | TGTGCCAGCAGCTTAGAAGCTGGTTCGGAGACCCAGTACTTC
- | TRBJ1-2 | TRBV5-1 | few | CASSLEQASYGYTF | TGCGCCAGCAGCCTTGAACAGGCCTCCTATGGCTACACCTTC
TRBD2 | TRBJ2-1 | TRBV7-9 | many | CASSLVAGGYNEQFF | TGTGCCAGCAGCTTAGTTGCGGGGGGATACAATGAGCAGTTCTTC
TRBD1 | TRBJ2-1 | TRBV9 | few | CASSVVGTGGLSAQFF | TGTGCCAGCAGCGTAGTGGGGACAGGGGGTCTCAGTGCGCAGTTCTTC
- | TRBJ2-7 | TRBV5-1 | few | CASSGQNGSSYEQYF | TGCGCCAGCAGCGGGCAGAATGGGAGCTCCTACGAGCAGTACTTC
- | TRBJ2-1 | TRBV11-2 | many | CASSLGRNNEQFF | TGTGCCAGCAGCTTAGGACGGAACAATGAGCAGTTCTTC
- | TRBJ2-1 | TRBV5-1 | - | CASTGGPDYNEQFF | TGCGCCAGCACCGGGGGACCTGACTACAATGAGCAGTTCTTC
- | TRBJ2-1 | TRBV20-1 | - | CSARVYNEQFF | TGCAGTGCTAGGGTATACAATGAGCAGTTCTTC
- | TRBJ1-2 | TRBV29-1 | - | CSVERGNRGYTF | TGCAGCGTAGAACGGGGGAATAGGGGCTACACCTTC
TRBD2 | TRBJ2-3 | TRBV14 | few | CASSQESRTSLPPDTQYF | TGTGCCAGCAGCCAAGAGAGCAGGACTAGCCTCCCCCCAGATACGCAGTATTTT
- | TRBJ1-1 | TRBV29-1 | - | CSVEEVTNTEAFF | TGCAGCGTTGAAGAGGTAACGAACACTGAAGCTTTCTTT
TRBD2 | TRBJ2-5 | TRBV4-2 | few | CASSQAAGGLMQETQYF | TGTGCCAGCAGCCAAGCGGCGGGGGGGTTAATGCAAGAGACCCAGTACTTC
TRBD2 | TRBJ2-2 | TRBV19 | many | CASTSRGADTGELFF | TGTGCCAGTACTTCGCGGGGGGCCGACACCGGGGAGCTGTTTTTT